The clone carrying this T cell receptor (beta chain) showed up just once. Its antigen is unknown. V was pared by 2 bases and J by 5 bases, with 10 bases between. The CDR3 consists of 14 residues. Germline V gene data show CDR1 as MNHNS and CDR2 as SASEGT. Using immunoSEQ multiplex PCR, the repertoire was profiled, and TCRdb retains in-frame clones only, with some absent. The table includes about 130,000 clones, about 90% detected once. The sample belongs to a study of T cell responses to AZD1222 COVID-19 vaccine. Looking at the study overall: The analysis combined second doses at about 4 or about 12 weeks. Study results and limitations: Spike-specific TCR depth and breadth grew after two AZD1222 doses.

This TCR was sampled from an adult in good health. Specimen: peripheral blood, collected on day 0 of AZD1222 vaccination. The chain combines TRBV6-1 with TRBJ1-5; D is unclear. This CDR3 is CASSELVVDQPQHF. Here the CDR3 DNA reads TGTGCCAGCAGTGAACTGGTGGTTGATCAGCCCCAGCATTTT.